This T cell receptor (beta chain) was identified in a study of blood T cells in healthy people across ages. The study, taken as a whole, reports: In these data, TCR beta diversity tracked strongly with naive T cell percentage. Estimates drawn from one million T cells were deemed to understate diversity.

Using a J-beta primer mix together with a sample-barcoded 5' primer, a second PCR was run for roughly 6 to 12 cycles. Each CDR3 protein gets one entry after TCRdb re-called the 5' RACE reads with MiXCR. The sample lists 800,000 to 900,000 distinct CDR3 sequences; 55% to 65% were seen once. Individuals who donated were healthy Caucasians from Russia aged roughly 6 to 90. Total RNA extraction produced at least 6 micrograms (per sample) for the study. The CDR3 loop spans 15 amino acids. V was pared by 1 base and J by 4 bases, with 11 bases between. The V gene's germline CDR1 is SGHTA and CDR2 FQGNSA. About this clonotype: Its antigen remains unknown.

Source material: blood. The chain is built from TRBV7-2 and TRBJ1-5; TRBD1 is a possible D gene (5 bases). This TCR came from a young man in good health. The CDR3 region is CASSLVQGLNQPQHF. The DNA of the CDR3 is TGTGCCAGCAGCTTAGTCCAGGGTTTGAATCAGCCCCAGCATTTT. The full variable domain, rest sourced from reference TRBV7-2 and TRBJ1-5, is GAGVSQSPSNKVTEKGKDVELRCDPISGHTALYWYRQSLGQGLEFLIYFQGNSAPDKSGLPSDRFSAERTGGSVSTLTIQRTQQEDSAVYLCASSLVQGLNQPQHFGDGTRLSIL.